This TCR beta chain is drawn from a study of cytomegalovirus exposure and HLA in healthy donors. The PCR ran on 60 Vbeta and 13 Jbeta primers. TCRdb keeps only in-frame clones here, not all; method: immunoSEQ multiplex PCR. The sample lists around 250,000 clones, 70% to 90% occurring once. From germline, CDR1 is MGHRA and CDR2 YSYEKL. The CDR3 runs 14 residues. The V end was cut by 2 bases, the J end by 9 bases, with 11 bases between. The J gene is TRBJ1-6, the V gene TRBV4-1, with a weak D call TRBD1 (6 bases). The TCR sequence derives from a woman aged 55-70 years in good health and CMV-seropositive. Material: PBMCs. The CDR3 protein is CASSQQGLGSPLHF. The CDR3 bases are TGCGCCAGCAGCCAACAGGGGTTGGGTTCACCCCTCCACTTT.